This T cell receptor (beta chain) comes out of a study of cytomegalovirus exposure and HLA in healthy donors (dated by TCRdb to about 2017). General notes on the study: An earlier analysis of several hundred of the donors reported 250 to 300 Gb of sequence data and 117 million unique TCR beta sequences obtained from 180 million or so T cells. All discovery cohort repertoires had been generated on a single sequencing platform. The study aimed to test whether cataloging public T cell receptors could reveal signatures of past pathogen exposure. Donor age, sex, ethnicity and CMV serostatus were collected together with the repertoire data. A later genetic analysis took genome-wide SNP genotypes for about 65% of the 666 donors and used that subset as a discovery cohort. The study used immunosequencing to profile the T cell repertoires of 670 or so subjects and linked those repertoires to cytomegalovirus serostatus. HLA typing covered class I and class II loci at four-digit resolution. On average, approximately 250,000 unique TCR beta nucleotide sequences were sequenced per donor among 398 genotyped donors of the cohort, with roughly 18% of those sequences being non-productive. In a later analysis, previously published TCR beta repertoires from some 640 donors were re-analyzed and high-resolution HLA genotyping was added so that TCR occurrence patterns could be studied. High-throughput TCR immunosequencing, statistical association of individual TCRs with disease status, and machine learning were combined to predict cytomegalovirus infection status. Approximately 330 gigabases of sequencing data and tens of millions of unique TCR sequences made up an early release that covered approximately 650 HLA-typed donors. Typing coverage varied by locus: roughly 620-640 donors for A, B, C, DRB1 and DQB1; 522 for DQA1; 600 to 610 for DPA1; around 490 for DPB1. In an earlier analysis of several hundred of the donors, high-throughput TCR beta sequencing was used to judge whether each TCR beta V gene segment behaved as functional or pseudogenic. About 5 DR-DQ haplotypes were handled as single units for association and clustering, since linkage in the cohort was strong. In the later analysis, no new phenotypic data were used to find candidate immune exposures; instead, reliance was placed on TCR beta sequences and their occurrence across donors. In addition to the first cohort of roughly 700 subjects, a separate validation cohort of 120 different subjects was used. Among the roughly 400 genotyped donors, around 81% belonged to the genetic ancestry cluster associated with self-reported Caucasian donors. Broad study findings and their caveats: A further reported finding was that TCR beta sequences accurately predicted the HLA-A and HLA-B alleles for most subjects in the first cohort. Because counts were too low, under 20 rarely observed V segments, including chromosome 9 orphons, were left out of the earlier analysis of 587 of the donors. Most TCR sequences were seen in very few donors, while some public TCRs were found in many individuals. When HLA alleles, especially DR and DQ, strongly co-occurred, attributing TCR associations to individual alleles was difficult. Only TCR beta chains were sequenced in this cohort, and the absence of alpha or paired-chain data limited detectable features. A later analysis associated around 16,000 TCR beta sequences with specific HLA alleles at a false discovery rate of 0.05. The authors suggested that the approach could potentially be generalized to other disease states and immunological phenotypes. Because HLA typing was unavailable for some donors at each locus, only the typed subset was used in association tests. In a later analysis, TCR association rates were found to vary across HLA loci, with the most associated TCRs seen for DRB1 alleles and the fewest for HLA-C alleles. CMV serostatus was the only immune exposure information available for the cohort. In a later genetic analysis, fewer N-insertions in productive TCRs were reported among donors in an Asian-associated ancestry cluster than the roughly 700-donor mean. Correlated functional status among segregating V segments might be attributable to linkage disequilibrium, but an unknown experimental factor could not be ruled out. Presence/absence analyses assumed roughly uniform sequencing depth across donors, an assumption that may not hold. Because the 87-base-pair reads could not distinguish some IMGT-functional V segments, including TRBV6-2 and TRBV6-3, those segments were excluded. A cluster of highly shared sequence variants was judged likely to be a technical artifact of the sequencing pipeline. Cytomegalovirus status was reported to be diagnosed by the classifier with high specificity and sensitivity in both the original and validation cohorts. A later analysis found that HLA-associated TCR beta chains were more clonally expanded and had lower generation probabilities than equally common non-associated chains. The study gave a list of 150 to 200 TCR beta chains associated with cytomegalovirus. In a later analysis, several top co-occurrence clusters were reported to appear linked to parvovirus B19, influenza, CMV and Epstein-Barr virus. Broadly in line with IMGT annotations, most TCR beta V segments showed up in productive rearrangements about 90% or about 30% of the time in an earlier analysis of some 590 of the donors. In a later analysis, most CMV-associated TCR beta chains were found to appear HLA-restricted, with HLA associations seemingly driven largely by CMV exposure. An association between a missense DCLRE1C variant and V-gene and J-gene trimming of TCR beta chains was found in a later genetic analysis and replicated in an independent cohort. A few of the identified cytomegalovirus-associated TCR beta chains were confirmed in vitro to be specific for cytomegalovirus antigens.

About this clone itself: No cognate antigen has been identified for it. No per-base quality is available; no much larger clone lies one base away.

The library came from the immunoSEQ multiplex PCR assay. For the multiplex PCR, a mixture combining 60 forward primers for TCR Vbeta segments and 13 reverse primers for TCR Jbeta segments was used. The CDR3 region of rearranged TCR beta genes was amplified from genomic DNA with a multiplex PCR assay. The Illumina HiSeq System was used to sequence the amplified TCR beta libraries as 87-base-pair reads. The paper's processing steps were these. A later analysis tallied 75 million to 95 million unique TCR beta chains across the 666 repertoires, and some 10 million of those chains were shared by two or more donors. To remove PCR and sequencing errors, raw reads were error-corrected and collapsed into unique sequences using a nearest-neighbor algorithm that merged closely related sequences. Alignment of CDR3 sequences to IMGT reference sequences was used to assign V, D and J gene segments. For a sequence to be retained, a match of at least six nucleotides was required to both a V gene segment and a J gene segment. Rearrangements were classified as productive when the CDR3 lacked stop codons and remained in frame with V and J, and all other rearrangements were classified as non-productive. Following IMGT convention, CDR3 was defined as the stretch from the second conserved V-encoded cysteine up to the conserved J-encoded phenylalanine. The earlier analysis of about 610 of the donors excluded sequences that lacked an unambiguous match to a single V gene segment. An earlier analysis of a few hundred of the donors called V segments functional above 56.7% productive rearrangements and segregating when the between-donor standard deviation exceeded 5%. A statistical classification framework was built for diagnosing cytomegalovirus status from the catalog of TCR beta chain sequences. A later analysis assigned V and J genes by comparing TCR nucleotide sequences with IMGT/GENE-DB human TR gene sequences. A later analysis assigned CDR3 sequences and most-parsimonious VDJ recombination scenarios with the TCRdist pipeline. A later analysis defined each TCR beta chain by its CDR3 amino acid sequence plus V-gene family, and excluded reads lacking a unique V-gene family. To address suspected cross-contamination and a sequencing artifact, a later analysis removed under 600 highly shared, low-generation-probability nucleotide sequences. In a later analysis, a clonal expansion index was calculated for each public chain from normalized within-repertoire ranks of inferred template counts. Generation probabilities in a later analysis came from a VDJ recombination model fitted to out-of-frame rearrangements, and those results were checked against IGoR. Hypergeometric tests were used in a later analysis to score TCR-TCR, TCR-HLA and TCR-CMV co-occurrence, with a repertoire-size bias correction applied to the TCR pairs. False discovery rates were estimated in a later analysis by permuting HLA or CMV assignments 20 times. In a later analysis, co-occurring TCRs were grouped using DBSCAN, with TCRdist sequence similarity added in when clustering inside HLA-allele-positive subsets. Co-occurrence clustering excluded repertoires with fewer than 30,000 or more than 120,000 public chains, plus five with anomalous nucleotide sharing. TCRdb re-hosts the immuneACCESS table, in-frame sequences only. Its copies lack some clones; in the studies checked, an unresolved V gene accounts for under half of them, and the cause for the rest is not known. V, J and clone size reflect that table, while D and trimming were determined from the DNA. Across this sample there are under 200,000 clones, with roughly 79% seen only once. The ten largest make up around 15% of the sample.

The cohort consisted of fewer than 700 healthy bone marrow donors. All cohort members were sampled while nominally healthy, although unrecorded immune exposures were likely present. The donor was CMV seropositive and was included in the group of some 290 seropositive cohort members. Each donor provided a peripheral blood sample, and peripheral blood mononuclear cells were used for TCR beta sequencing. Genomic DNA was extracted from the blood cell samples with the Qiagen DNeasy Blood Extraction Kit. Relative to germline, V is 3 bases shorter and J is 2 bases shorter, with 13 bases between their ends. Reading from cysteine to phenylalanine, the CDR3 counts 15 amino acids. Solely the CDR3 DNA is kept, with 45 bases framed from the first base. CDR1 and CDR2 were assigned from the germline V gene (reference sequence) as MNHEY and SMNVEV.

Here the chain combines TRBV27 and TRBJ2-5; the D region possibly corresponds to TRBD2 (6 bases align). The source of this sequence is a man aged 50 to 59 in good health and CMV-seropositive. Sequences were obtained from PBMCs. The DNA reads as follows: TGTGCCAGCAGTTTCACCCTCGGGGGTCAAGAGACCCAGTACTTC. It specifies CASSFTLGGQETQYF.